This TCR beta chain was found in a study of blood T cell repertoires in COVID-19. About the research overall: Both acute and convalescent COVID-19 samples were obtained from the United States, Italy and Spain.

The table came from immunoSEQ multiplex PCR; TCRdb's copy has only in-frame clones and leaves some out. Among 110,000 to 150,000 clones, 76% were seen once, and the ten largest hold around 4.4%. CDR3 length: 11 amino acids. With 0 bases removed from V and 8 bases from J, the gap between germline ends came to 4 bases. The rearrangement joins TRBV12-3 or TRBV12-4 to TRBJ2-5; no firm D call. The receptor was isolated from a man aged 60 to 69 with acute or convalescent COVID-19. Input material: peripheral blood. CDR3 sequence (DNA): TGTGCCAGCAGTTTAGCCAGAACCCAGTACTTC. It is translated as CASSLARTQYF.